What follows is one T cell receptor beta chain and its context. The antigen remains unidentified. This sample is drawn from a study of OX40 agonist ivuxolimab in advanced cancers. Study-wide background: Ivuxolimab was administered intravenously to patients at 0.01 to 10 mg/kg every 2 weeks. Previous treatment with anti-PD-1, anti-PD-L1 or anti-CTLA-4 therapy was allowed; 40% had received some. Points from the study as a whole: The CD4+ and CD8+ T cells in the blood had expanded clonally by week 6 at 0.1 to 3.0 mg/kg.

Sequencing used immunoSEQ multiplex PCR; TCRdb keeps in-frame clones, though not all of them. The sample has approximately 100,000 clones; 70% to 85% are singletons. Germline assignment: CDR1 SGHTA and CDR2 FQGNSA. The length of the CDR3 is 16 residues. Trimming removed 1 base from V and 5 bases from J, with 14 bases in between. Systemic immunosuppression or a history of autoimmune disease excluded patients. This material consisted of CD4+ or CD8+ T cells sorted from blood, taken in a trial of the OX40 agonist ivuxolimab. This rearrangement joins TRBV7-2 to TRBJ2-2; D possibly matches TRBD1 or TRBD2 (5 bases each). This clonotype was sampled from an adult with an advanced solid tumor such as melanoma, head and neck, liver or kidney cancer. The CDR3 loop reads CASSLVGERITGELFF. The CDR3 nucleotides are TGTGCCAGCAGCTTAGTGGGGGAACGGATAACCGGGGAGCTGTTTTTT.